One sample yielded the 20 T cell receptor beta chains listed below, sequenced in a study of CD8 T cells in Susac syndrome. An input of about 0.5 to 1 ug of RNA was subjected to reverse transcription using random hexamers. One entry per CDR3 protein results from TCRdb running MiXCR on the immunoSEQ multiplex PCR reads. The table has more than 250,000 distinct CDR3 sequences, about 90% seen once. The sequenced material came from CD4+ T cells from PBMCs. These receptors were obtained from a human donor with multiple sclerosis.

The V gene is TRBV30, the J gene TRBJ1-2; TRBD1 is a possible D gene (6 bases). The germline V gene has CDR1 GTSNPN and CDR2 SVGIG (reference sequence). The CDR3 extends over 13 amino acids. V lost 2 bases, J lost 7 bases, and 14 bases lay in between. CDR3: CAWSRPGASGYTF. The CDR3 nucleotides are TGTGCCTGGAGTCGTCCAGGGGCGAGTGGCTACACCTTC. The full variable domain, completed using reference TRBV30 and TRBJ1-2, is SQTIHQWPATLVQPVGSPLSLECTVEGTSNPNLYWYRQAAGRGLQLLFYSVGIGQISSEVPQNLSASRPQDRQFILSSKKLLLSDSGFYLCAWSRPGASGYTFGSGTRLTVV.

The rearrangement uses TRBV30 and TRBJ2-6; weak D call: TRBD1 (7 bases). Trimming pared 2 bases from V and 2 bases from J, leaving 10 bases between. The CDR3 runs 15 residues. Per germline, CDR1 GTSNPN and CDR2 SVGIG (reference sequence). The CDR3 DNA reads TGTGCCTGGAGTCAGGGGGGCGCTGGGGCCAACGTCCTGACTTTC. Translation: CAWSQGGAGANVLTF.

V is TRBV30 and J is TRBJ2-3; 7 bases map to TRBD1. This CDR3 has 12 residues. CDR1 and CDR2 (germline): GTSNPN, SVGIG (reference sequence). Losses at the gene ends were 0 bases for V and 7 bases for J; bases not matched to a gene: 1. The CDR3 nucleotides read TGTGCCTGGAGTGTACAGGGGAATACGCAGTATTTT. It yields the protein CAWSVQGNTQYF.

The CDR3 region is CASRGSGRNIQYF. CDR3 nucleotides: TGTGCCAGCAGAGGGAGTGGCAGAAACATTCAGTACTTC. The chain is built from TRBV3-1 and TRBJ2-4; weak D call: TRBD2 (5 bases). Germline lookup yields CDR1 LGHDT and CDR2 YNNKEL (reference sequence). Between the trimmed V and J ends, which lost 6 bases and 6 bases, there was a span of 12 bases. The CDR3 runs 13 residues.

This chain joins TRBV5-1 and TRBJ1-5; no firm D call. Trimming cost V 4 bases and J 1 base, with 6 bases left between them. Germline lookup yields CDR1 SGHRS and CDR2 YFSETQ. CDR3 size: 13 residues. The CDR3 here is CASSPSSNQPQHF. In nucleotides, the CDR3 is TGCGCCAGCAGCCCCTCGAGCAATCAGCCCCAGCATTTT.

This clonotype was detected only once. V is TRBV20-1 and J is TRBJ1-2; no clear D gene. The germline gives CDR1 DFQATT, CDR2 SNEGSKA (reference sequence). This CDR3 region has 12 residues. With 1 base removed from V and 8 bases from J, the gap between germline ends came to 11 bases. CDR3 sequence: CSARAAYGGYTF. The DNA for the CDR3 is TGCAGTGCTAGAGCAGCCTACGGAGGCTACACCTTC.

The gene calls are TRBV6-5 and TRBJ1-5, with D maybe TRBD1 (5 bases). V lost 0 bases and J 1 base, leaving 7 bases between the germline ends. Germline V gene data show CDR1 as MNHEY and CDR2 as SVGAGI. There are 15 residues in the CDR3. Here the CDR3 reads CASSYSRQSNQPQHF. The CDR3 coding sequence is TGTGCCAGCAGTTACTCCCGACAGAGCAATCAGCCCCAGCATTTT.

This chain links TRBV20-1 with TRBJ2-2; D may be TRBD1 (5 bases). V lost 0 bases to trimming and J lost 0 bases, with 11 bases between them. The CDR3 runs to 16 residues. Per the germline V gene, CDR1 is DFQATT and CDR2 is SNEGSKA (reference sequence). CDR3 in DNA: TGCAGTGCTAGAGACGGACACGTCGCGAACACCGGGGAGCTGTTTTTT. Amino acid sequence: CSARDGHVANTGELFF.

The chain couples TRBV6-5 to TRBJ1-1, with a possible D match to TRBD1 (6 bases). Per the germline V gene, CDR1 is MNHEY and CDR2 is SVGAGI. The ends were cut back, 8 bases at V and 1 base at J, with 14 bases in the middle. This CDR3 comprises 14 residues. CDR3 in amino acids: CASGLQGSNTEAFF. The CDR3 DNA follows: TGTGCCAGCGGTCTCCAGGGGTCGAACACTGAAGCTTTCTTT.

This rearrangement joins TRBV7-2 to TRBJ1-1, with TRBD1 matching 8 bases. Germline V gene data show CDR1 as SGHTA and CDR2 as FQGNSA. V was pared by 5 bases and J by 8 bases, with 13 bases of the junction left unmatched. The CDR3 loop spans 15 amino acids. The DNA for the CDR3 is TGTGCCAGCAGCCTAACATCGGACAGGGCGCACGAAGCTTTCTTT. It codes for CASSLTSDRAHEAFF.

This clonotype has only one observation. V is TRBV12-3 or TRBV12-4 and J is TRBJ2-3; TRBD2 matches at 10 bases. CDR3 size: 16 residues. J gave up 4 bases and V 5 bases, and 9 bases lay outside the gene matches. Here the CDR3 DNA reads TGTGCCAGCAGTCCCTGGATTAGCGGGAGGCCAGATACGCAGTATTTT. Its translation: CASSPWISGRPDTQYF.

The V and J genes are TRBV7-9 and TRBJ2-7; the D is unclear. Germline loops: CDR1 SEHNR, CDR2 FQNEAQ (reference sequence). The CDR3 has 16 residues. The V end lost 0 bases, the J end lost 3 bases, and 15 bases lay between the germline ends. CDR3 nucleotides: TGTGCCAGCAGCTTAGCTGGAATCCAGAGGAACTACGAGCAGTACTTC. Translated, it gives CASSLAGIQRNYEQYF.

This clonotype turned up a few times. This chain uses TRBV4-1 with TRBJ1-5; 7 nucleotides match TRBD1. The junction had 12 bases not matched to a gene; V was cut back by 0 bases and J by 4 bases. This CDR3 is 18 amino acids long. Germline CDR1 MGHRA, CDR2 YSYEKL. The CDR3 loop is CASSQETVLRGFNQPQHF. DNA of the CDR3: TGCGCCAGCAGCCAAGAAACAGTCCTCAGGGGGTTTAATCAGCCCCAGCATTTT.

The rearrangement joins TRBV7-8 to TRBJ2-5; 9 positions agree with TRBD1. J was trimmed by 3 bases and V by 5 bases; bases with no gene match: 10. CDR1 and CDR2 (germline): SGHVS, FQNEAQ. The CDR3 covers 16 residues. The CDR3 DNA sequence: TGTGCCAGCAGCCAGCCCGGGACAGGGCTAAAAGAGACCCAGTACTTC. Its protein product is CASSQPGTGLKETQYF. Filled out from reference TRBV7-8 and TRBJ2-5, the complete variable domain reads GAGVSQSPRYKVAKRGQDVALRCDPISGHVSLFWYQQALGQGPEFLTYFQNEAQLDKSGLPSDRFFAERPEGSVSTLKIQRTQQEDSAVYLCASSQPGTGLKETQYFGPGTRLLVL.

V is TRBV9 and J is TRBJ1-1, with no clear D. The V and J ends lost 4 bases and 5 bases respectively, with 18 bases between them. Germline CDR1 is SGDLS and CDR2 is YYNGEE. CDR3 length: 15 residues. In nucleotides, the CDR3 is TGTGCCAGCAGCCAGAGGGAGGAACTTGGTACTGAAGCTTTCTTT. Protein: CASSQREELGTEAFF.

The rearrangement links TRBV5-1 to TRBJ1-1; D may be TRBD1 (5 bases). Trimming left V 1 base short and J 4 bases short, with 8 bases between. CDR3 length equals 13 residues. CDR1 and CDR2 from the germline V gene are SGHRS and YFSETQ. CDR3 region: CASSLFQGTEAFF. As DNA, the CDR3 is TGCGCCAGCAGCTTGTTCCAGGGCACTGAAGCTTTCTTT.

The chain has TRBV18 and TRBJ2-7; D gene unclear. Germline CDR1 and CDR2: KGHSH and LQKENI. CDR3 length equals 14 residues. Trimming removed 6 bases at V and 4 bases at J, with 16 bases between. The CDR3 DNA reads as TGTGCCAGCTCCGCAGACGAGAAAATATACGAGCAGTACTTC. Encoded protein: CASSADEKIYEQYF. The variable domain in full, with the rest retrieved from reference TRBV18 and TRBJ2-7, is NAGVMQNPRHLVRRRGQEARLRCSPMKGHSHVYWYRQLPEEGLKFMVYLQKENIIDESGMPKERFSAEFPKEGPSILRIQQVVRGDSAAYFCASSADEKIYEQYFGPGTRLTVT.

The chain is built from TRBV27 and TRBJ2-2; D may be TRBD1 (6 bases). Per the germline V gene, CDR1 is MNHEY and CDR2 is SMNVEV (reference sequence). This CDR3 has 15 amino acids. Between the trimmed V and J ends, which lost 6 bases and 6 bases, there was a span of 17 bases. CDR3 in amino acids: CASRRTGFAAGELFF. The CDR3 DNA follows: TGTGCCAGCAGGAGAACAGGGTTCGCCGCCGGGGAGCTGTTTTTT.

The chain joins TRBV10-1 to TRBJ2-2, with 7 bases lining up with TRBD2. V lost 9 bases and J lost 0; bases outside the gene matches: 10. CDR1 and CDR2 from the germline V gene are WNHNN and SYGVQD (reference sequence). The CDR3 runs 16 residues. The CDR3 DNA reads TGCGCCAGAGGGTGGCGGGGGACCACGAACACCGGGGAGCTGTTTTTT. Its translation is CARGWRGTTNTGELFF.

CDR3 region: CASSRRGTSGRGNEQFF. The CDR3 DNA follows: TGTGCCAGCAGCCGACGAGGGACTAGCGGGAGAGGCAATGAGCAGTTCTTC. The chain couples TRBV3-1 to TRBJ2-1, with 14 bases lining up with TRBD2. Germline V gives CDR1 LGHDT, CDR2 YNNKEL (reference sequence). J gave up 6 bases and V 4 bases, and 8 bases lay outside the gene matches. The CDR3 is 17 residues long.